This T cell receptor beta chain was identified during a study of blood T cell repertoires in COVID-19. This CDR3 has 17 amino acids. All enrollees were about 18 to 89 years old and from about 24 US areas. Sequenced by immunoSEQ multiplex PCR; TCRdb stores in-frame clones only, minus some. The sample has roughly 200,000 clones; 75% to 90% are singletons. This TCR came from a woman in her thirties who had been exposed to COVID-19. The rearrangement joins TRBV21-1 to TRBJ1-4; the table's D call, TRBD1, was not checked against the DNA. TRBV21-1 is listed as a pseudogene. Sequencing was carried out using PBMCs or T cells enriched from blood (not recorded which). CDR3 DNA: TGTGCCAGCAGCCCAAAGGACAGGGGGTCGACTAATGAAAAACTGTTTTTT. Translated, it gives CASSPKDRGSTNEKLFF.